This TCR beta chain was documented in a study of cytomegalovirus exposure and HLA in healthy donors. Study-wide context: Previous work identified 100 million or so unique TCR beta sequences from roughly 180 million T cells.

Note on this clone: Its antigen is currently unknown.

Germline assignment: CDR1 GTSNPN and CDR2 SVGIG (reference sequence). The CDR3 covers 11 residues. V lost 5 bases to trimming and J lost 5 bases, with 9 bases between them. PCR was performed using 60 Vbeta and 13 Jbeta primers. Clones were read by immunoSEQ multiplex PCR, and TCRdb kept only the in-frame ones, dropping some. The sample includes more than 140,000 clones, almost 85% of them seen just once. Study-wide findings and caveats: Later analysis identified a missense DCLRE1C variant that was linked to TCR beta V- and J-gene trimming.

Specimen: PBMCs. The chain carries TRBV30 and TRBJ1-1, with no clear D. This clonotype was obtained from a man in his late teens or twenties in good health and CMV-seropositive. Written as DNA, the CDR3 is TGTGCCTGGGCAGGATGGACTGAAGCTTTCTTT. It yields the protein CAWAGWTEAFF.